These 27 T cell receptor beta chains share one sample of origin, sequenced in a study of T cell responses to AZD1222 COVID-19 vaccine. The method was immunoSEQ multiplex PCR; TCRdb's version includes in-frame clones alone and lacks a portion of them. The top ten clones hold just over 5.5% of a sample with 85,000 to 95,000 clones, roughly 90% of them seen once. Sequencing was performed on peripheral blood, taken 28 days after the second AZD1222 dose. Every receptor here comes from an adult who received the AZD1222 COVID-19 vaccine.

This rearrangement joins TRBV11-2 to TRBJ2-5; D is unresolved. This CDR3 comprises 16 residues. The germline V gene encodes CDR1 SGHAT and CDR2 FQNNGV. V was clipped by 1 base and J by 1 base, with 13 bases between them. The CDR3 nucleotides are TGTGCCAGCAGCTTAGTCCGCATAAGGCCCCAAGAGACCCAGTACTTC. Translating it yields CASSLVRIRPQETQYF.

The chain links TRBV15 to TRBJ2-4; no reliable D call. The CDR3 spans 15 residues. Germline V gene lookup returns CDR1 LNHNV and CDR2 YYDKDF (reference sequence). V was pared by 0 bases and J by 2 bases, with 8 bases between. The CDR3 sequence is CATSRETLTKNIQYF. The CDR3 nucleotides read TGTGCCACCAGCAGAGAAACGTTAACCAAAAACATTCAGTACTTC.

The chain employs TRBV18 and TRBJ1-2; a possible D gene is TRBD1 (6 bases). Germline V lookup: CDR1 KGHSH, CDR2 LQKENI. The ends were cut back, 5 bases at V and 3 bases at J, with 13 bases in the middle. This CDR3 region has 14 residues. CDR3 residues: CASSGGAPDYGYTF. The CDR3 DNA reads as TGTGCCAGCTCAGGGGGCGCCCCGGACTATGGCTACACCTTC.

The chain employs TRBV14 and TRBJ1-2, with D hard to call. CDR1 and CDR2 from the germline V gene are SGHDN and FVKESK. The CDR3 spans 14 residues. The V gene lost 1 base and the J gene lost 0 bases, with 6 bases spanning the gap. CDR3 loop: CASSQVIANYGYTF. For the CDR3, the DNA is TGTGCCAGCAGCCAAGTGATAGCTAACTATGGCTACACCTTC. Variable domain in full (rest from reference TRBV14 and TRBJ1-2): EAGVTQFPSHSVIEKGQTVTLRCDPISGHDNLYWYRRVMGKEIKFLLHFVKESKQDESGMPNNRFLAERTGGTYSTLKVQPAELEDSGVYFCASSQVIANYGYTFGSGTRLTVV.

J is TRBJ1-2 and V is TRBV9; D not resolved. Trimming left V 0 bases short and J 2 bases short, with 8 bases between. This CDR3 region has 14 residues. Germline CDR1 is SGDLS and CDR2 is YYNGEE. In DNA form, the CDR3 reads TGTGCCAGCAGCGTAGGGTCATCGAACTATGGCTACACCTTC. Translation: CASSVGSSNYGYTF. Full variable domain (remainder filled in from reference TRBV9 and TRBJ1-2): DSGVTQTPKHLITATGQRVTLRCSPRSGDLSVYWYQQSLDQGLQFLIQYYNGEERAKGNILERFSAQQFPDLHSELNLSSLELGDSALYFCASSVGSSNYGYTFGSGTRLTVV.

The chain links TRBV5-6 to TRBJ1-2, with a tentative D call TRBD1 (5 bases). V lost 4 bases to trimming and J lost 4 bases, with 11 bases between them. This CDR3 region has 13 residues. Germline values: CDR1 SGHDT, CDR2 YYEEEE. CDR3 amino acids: CASSEDNVYGYTF. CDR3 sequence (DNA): TGTGCCAGCAGCGAGGACAACGTCTATGGCTACACCTTC.

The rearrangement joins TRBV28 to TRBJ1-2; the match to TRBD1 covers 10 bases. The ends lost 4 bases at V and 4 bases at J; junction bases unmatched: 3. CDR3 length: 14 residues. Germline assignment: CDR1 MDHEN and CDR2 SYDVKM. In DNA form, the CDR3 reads TGTGCCAGCAGTTGGGACAGGGGAGGCTATGGCTACACCTTC. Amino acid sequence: CASSWDRGGYGYTF.

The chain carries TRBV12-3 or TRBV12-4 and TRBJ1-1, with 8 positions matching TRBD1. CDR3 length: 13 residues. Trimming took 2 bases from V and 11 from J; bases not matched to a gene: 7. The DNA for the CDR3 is TGTGCCAGCAGTTTATTACTGAGACAGGGGGCTTTCTTT. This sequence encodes CASSLLLRQGAFF.

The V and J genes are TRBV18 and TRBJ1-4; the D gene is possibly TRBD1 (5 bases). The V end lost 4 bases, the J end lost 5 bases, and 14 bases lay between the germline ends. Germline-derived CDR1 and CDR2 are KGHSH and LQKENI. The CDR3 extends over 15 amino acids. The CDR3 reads CASSLSGTGNEKLFF. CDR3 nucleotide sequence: TGTGCCAGCTCACTTTCCGGGACGGGGAATGAAAAACTGTTTTTT.

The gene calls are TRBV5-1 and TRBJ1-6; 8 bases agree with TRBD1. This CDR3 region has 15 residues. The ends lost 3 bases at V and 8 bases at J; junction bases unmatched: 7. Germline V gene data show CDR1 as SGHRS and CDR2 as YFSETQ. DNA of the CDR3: TGCGCCAGCAGCTGGGTGGGGACAGGTTATTCACCCCTCCACTTT. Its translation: CASSWVGTGYSPLHF.

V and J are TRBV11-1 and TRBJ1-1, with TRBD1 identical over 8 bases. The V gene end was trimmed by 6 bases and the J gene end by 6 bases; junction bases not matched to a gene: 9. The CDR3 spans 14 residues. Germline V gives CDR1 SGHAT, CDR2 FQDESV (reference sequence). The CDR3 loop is CASRGTGPLSEAFF. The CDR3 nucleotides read TGTGCCAGCAGGGGGACAGGCCCATTATCTGAAGCTTTCTTT.

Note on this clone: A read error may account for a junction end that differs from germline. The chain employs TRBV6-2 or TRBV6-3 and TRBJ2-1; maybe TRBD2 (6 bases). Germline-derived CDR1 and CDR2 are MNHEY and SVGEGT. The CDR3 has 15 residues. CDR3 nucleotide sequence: TGTGCCACCAGTGAGGGAGGCGTCGGGTCCAATGAGCAGTTCTTC. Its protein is CATSEGGVGSNEQFF.

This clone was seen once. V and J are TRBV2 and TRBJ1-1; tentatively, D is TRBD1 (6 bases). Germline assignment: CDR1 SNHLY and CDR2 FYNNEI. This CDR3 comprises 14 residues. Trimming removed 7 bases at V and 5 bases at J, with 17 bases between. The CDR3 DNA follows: TGTGCCAGCACGGGGGGCATGGACCTAACTGAAGCTTTCTTT. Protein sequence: CASTGGMDLTEAFF.

CDR3 region: CASSLAAGTRREQFF. CDR3 coding DNA: TGTGCCAGCAGCTTAGCGGCCGGGACCCGGAGGGAGCAGTTCTTC. The chain has TRBV11-2 and TRBJ2-1, with D perhaps TRBD1 or TRBD2 (5 bases each). V dropped 1 base and J dropped 10 bases, with 17 bases sitting between them. Germline V lookup: CDR1 SGHAT, CDR2 FQNNGV. The CDR3 consists of 15 residues. The variable domain in full, completed from reference TRBV11-2 and TRBJ2-1, reads EAGVAQSPRYKIIEKRQSVAFWCNPISGHATLYWYQQILGQGPKLLIQFQNNGVVDDSQLPKDRFSAERLKGVDSTLKIQPAKLEDSAVYLCASSLAAGTRREQFFGPGTRLTVL.

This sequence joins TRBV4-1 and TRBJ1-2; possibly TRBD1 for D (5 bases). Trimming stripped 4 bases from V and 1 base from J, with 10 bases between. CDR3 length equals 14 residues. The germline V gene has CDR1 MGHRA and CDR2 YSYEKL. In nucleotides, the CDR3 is TGCGCCAGCAGCCCTGGGGCAGGTAACTATGGCTACACCTTC. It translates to CASSPGAGNYGYTF.

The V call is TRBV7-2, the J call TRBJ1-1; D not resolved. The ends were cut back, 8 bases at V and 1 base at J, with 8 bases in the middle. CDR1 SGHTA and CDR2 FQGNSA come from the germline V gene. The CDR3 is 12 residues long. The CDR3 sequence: CASEMRNTEAFF. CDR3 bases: TGTGCCAGCGAGATGAGGAACACTGAAGCTTTCTTT. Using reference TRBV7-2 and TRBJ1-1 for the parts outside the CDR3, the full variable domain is GAGVSQSPSNKVTEKGKDVELRCDPISGHTALYWYRQSLGQGLEFLIYFQGNSAPDKSGLPSDRFSAERTGGSVSTLTIQRTQQEDSAVYLCASEMRNTEAFFGQGTRLTVV.

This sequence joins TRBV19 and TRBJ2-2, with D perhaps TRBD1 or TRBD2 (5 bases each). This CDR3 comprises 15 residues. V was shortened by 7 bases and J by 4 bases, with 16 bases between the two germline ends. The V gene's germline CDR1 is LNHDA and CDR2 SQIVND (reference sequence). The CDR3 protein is CASMGADKLTGELFF. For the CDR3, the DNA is TGTGCCAGTATGGGAGCGGACAAGCTCACCGGGGAGCTGTTTTTT. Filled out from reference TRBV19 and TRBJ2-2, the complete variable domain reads DGGITQSPKYLFRKEGQNVTLSCEQNLNHDAMYWYRQDPGQGLRLIYYSQIVNDFQKGDIAEGYSVSREKKESFPLTVTSAQKNPTAFYLCASMGADKLTGELFFGEGSRLTVL.

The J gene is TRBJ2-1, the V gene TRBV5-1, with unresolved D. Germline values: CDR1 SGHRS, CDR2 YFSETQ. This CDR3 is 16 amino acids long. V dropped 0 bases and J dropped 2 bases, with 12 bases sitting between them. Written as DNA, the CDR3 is TGCGCCAGCAGCTTGGCCGGGCGGTCCCCCTACAATGAGCAGTTCTTC. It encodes CASSLAGRSPYNEQFF.

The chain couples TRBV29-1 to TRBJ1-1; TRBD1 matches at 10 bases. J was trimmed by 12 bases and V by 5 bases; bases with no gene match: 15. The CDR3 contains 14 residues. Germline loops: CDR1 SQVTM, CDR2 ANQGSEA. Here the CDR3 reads CSVPDRDRGLRSFF. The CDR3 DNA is TGCAGCGTTCCCGACCGGGACAGGGGCCTAAGGTCTTTCTTT. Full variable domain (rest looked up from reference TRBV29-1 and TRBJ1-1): SAVISQKPSRDICQRGTSLTIQCQVDSQVTMMFWYRQQPGQSLTLIATANQGSEATYESGFVIDKFPISRPNLTFSTLTVSNMSPEDSSIYLCSVPDRDRGLRSFFGQGTRLTVV.

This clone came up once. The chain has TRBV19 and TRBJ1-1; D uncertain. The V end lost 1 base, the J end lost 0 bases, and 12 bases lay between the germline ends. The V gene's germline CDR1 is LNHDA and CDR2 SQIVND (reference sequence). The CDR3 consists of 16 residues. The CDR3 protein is CASSIAGRNMNTEAFF. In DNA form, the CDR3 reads TGTGCCAGTAGTATAGCAGGCAGAAACATGAACACTGAAGCTTTCTTT.

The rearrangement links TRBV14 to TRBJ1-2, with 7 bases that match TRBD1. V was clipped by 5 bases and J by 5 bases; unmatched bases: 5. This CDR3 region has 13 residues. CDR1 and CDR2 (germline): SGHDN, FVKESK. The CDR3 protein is CASSEQGKYGYTF. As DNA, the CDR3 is TGTGCCAGCAGCGAACAGGGGAAATATGGCTACACCTTC.

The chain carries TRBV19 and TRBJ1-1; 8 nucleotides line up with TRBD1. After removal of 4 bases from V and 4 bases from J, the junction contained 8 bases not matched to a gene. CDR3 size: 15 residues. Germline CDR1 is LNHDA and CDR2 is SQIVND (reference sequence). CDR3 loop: CASSTRPTGGTEAFF. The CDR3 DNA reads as TGTGCCAGTAGTACTAGACCTACAGGGGGCACTGAAGCTTTCTTT.

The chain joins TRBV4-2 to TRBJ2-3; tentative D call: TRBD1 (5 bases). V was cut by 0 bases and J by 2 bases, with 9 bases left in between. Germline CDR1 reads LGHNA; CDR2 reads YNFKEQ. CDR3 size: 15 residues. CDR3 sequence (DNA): TGTGCCAGCAGCCAAGAGTGGGGCCCCACAGATACGCAGTATTTT. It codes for CASSQEWGPTDTQYF.

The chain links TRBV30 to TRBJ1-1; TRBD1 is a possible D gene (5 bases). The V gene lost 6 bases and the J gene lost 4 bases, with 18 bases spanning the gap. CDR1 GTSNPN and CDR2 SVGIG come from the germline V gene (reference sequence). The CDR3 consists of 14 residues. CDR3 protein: CACSTDRKGTEAFF. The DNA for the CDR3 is TGTGCCTGTTCTACCGACAGAAAAGGCACTGAAGCTTTCTTT.

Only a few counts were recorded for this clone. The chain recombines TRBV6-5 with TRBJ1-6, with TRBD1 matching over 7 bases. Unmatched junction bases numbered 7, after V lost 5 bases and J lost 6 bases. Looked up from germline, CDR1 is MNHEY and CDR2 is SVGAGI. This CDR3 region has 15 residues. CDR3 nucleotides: TGTGCCAGCAGTCTCGGACAGGCGTTTAATTCACCCCTCCACTTT. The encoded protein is CASSLGQAFNSPLHF.

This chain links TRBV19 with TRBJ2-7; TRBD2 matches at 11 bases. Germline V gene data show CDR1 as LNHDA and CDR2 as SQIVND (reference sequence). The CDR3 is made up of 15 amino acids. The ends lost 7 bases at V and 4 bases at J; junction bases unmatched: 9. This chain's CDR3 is CASKLLAGGLYEQYF. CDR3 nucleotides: TGTGCCAGTAAGCTATTAGCGGGGGGGCTATACGAGCAGTACTTC.

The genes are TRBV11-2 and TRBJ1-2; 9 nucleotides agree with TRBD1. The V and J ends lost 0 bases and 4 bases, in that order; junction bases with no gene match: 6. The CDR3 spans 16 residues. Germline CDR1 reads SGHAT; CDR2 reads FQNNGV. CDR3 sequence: CASSLDRGTGIYGYTF. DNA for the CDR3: TGTGCCAGCAGCTTAGATCGTGGGACAGGGATCTATGGCTACACCTTC.